This T cell receptor (beta chain) was profiled in a study of neurological immune-mediated disorders. V lost 4 bases to trimming and J lost 0 bases, with 13 bases between them. Germline-derived CDR1 and CDR2 are SGHNT and YYREEE (reference sequence). The CDR3 covers 15 residues. This clonotype was observed once. The cDNA was generated through 5'RACE incorporating 10-nucleotide random UMIs. TCRdb passed the 5' RACE reads through MiXCR, listing each CDR3 protein once. Of some 31,000 distinct CDR3 sequences listed, over 4% were seen once; the top ten hold 20% to 25%. The sample consisted of PBMCs. This chain joins TRBV5-4 and TRBJ1-1; D remains ambiguous. This TCR was sampled from a man between 18 and 35 years old in good health. CDR3 loop: CASSTWANMNTEAFF. DNA of the CDR3: TGTGCCAGCAGCACGTGGGCTAACATGAACACTGAAGCTTTCTTT. The variable domain in full, completed from reference TRBV5-4 and TRBJ1-1, reads ETGVTQSPTHLIKTRGQQVTLRCSSQSGHNTVSWYQQALGQGPQFIFQYYREEENGRGNFPPRFSGLQFPNYSSELNVNALELDDSALYLCASSTWANMNTEAFFGQGTRLTVV.